The entry that follows covers one TCR beta chain sequence. Its antigen is currently unknown. This sample is part of a study of T cell responses to AZD1222 COVID-19 vaccine. General study points: Per reports, nearly half of all spike-specific TCRs target regions that are unmutated in variants. White British donors predominated, females outnumbered males, and clonal diversity was possibly underestimated.

Clones were sequenced by immunoSEQ multiplex PCR, and TCRdb holds only the in-frame ones, with some missing. The table includes over 85,000 clones, about nine tenths detected once. The CDR3 spans 20 residues. V lost 3 bases, J lost 1 base, and 20 bases stayed unmatched. Germline CDR1 reads SGHVS; CDR2 reads FNYEAQ. Sequences were derived from peripheral blood, sampled 28 days after the second AZD1222 dose. The genes are TRBV7-6 and TRBJ1-1, with 7 bases identical to TRBD1. The receptor's source is an adult who received the AZD1222 COVID-19 vaccine. The DNA for the CDR3 is TGTGCCAGCAGCTTCTTTCTTAGGGGTCCCCGGGACAGCGGGAACACTGAAGCTTTCTTT. Protein product: CASSFFLRGPRDSGNTEAFF.